This TCR beta chain was recovered during a study of CD8+CD57+ T cells in acquired aplastic anemia. About the study: Sorted CD4+ and CD8+ cells yielded DNA averaging about 3.2 ug. Healthy CD8+ samples averaged around 10 million reads. The study's findings and limits: Patients and controls had CD8+ Simpson's diversity values that were not significantly distinct.

For CDR3 and TCR beta VDJ profiling, genomic DNA was the template used. TCRdb called the reads again in MiXCR, with one record for every CDR3 protein. The table includes more than 150,000 distinct CDR3 sequences, about half detected once. This clonotype was seen many times. Its antigen is unidentified. V gave up 0 bases and J gave up 4 bases; unmatched junction bases: 5. This CDR3 has 15 amino acids. Germline V lookup: CDR1 DFQATT, CDR2 SNEGSKA (reference sequence). The sequence was obtained from a human donor in good health. This chain uses TRBV20-1 with TRBJ1-1; 10 nucleotides align to TRBD1. The specimen was sorted CD4+, CD8+, or CD8+CD57+ T cells (not recorded which) from PBMCs. Here the CDR3 DNA reads TGCAGTGCTAGAGAGGGACAGGGGTGGTCCACTGAAGCTTTCTTT. Translating gives CSAREGQGWSTEAFF.